This T cell receptor (beta chain) was obtained from a study of CXCR3-negative and CXCR3-positive naive CD8 T cells. Study-level findings and limits: Both naive subsets had comparably high diversity; memory CD8+ cells much lower. Naive cells, whether CXCR3-negative or CXCR3-positive, had similar TRBV-TRBJ usage, while memory cells differed. Partially decreased CXCR3 expression was recorded after cryopreservation, and fresh PBMCs were used in most assays.

About this clonotype itself: The antigen is not known.

CDR1 and CDR2 (germline): MNHEY, SVGEGT. CDR3 size: 18 residues. The libraries of TRB cDNA were prepared using 5' RACE with UMI labels. TCRdb reprocessed the 5' RACE reads, keeping one entry per CDR3 protein, no DNA. Here the sample table reports about 40,000 distinct CDR3 sequences. Investigators sorted each CD8+ T cell subset in triplicate, taking 250,000 to 300,000 cells each time. The sequence derives from a human donor in good health. Some clones in this sample may be carry-over from other donors' samples. Sequencing was performed on memory CD8+ T cells from blood. The V and J genes are TRBV6-2 or TRBV6-3 and TRBJ2-6; lacking DNA, the TRBD2 call made by TCRdb goes unchecked. The CDR3 here is CASTGGTDGSAGANVLTF.